What follows is one T cell receptor (beta chain) and its context. The specificity of this receptor is unknown. Nothing much larger sits one base from this clone, and base qualities are not available. The sample is drawn from a study of T cell clonotyping in hematopoietic cell transplantation (dated by TCRdb to the early 2020s). As for the study more broadly: A total of under 150 blood samples were collected in the study from roughly 32 consecutive transplant recipients and their related donors. Patients were recruited between 2015 and 2017 and followed until late 2020 or death. Overall study outcomes, separate from this receptor: Donor and pretransplant recipient Inverse Simpson Index values predicted broader posttransplant TCR repertoire diversity. A decrease in recipient TCR diversity was observed after transplant, and a progressive increase in pathologically expanded clonotypes was seen from day 30 to day 180. Only a small fraction of recipient repertoires overlapped donor repertoires, with over 95% appearing de novo at the given depth. The sample size was limited, and because cells were not sorted, the contributions of CD4 and CD8 repertoires could not be separated.

The immunoSEQ assay, a bias-controlled multiplex PCR using V- and J-specific primers, was used to amplify TCR beta CDR3 regions from genomic DNA. In a second PCR step, a proprietary barcode and Illumina adapter sequences were attached to the CDR3 amplicons. An Illumina MiSeq instrument was used for sequencing of the CDR3 libraries. Turning to the authors' computational methods: Export and quality control were done with immunoSEQ Analyzer 3.0, while downstream analyses used R Bioconductor and Immunarch. Only productive rearrangements in the normalized downsampled data set went into calculating the repertoire metrics. Clonotypes larger than 5 templates in the normalized cohort were defined as pathologically expanded. The Inverse Simpson Index was used to measure repertoire diversity. To capture all clonotypes, CMV-specificity analyses were performed on the non-normalized data set. TCRdb mirrors the immuneACCESS table, restricted to in-frame sequences. Some clones are absent from its copies; in checked studies, under half trace to an unresolved V gene, and the reason for the others is unknown. The V and J calls and clone size come from that table; D and trimming were worked out from the DNA. Recorded for this sample are around 7,000 clones; around 89% of them occurred a single time. The top ten clones comprise approximately 7.7% of the sample.

The time point label corresponds to: 100 days after allo-HCT. Blood from recipients was drawn about 28 days before transplant and again at days 30, 100 and 180 after transplant. Nuclei Lysis Solution was used to extract genomic DNA from fresh or cryopreserved unfractionated peripheral blood mononuclear cells. The TCR originated in a male patient under 35 who had an allogeneic stem cell transplant from a related donor, so the T cells may come from the graft donor. Some clones in this sample may be carry-over from other donors' samples. Here the sequenced sample was PBMCs, taken 100 days after allogeneic stem cell transplant.

CDR3 loop: CASSFAGRGNTIYF. The bases read TGTGCCAGTAGTTTCGCCGGCCGTGGAAACACCATATATTTT. The V and J genes are TRBV19 and TRBJ1-3, with the identity of the D gene unclear. Reading from cysteine to phenylalanine, the CDR3 counts 14 amino acids. The only DNA kept is the CDR3, 42 bases in frame from the first base. V and J lose 5 bases and 3 bases, and a span of 11 bases separates them. The germline V gene (reference sequence) gives CDR1 as LNHDA and CDR2 as SQIVND.